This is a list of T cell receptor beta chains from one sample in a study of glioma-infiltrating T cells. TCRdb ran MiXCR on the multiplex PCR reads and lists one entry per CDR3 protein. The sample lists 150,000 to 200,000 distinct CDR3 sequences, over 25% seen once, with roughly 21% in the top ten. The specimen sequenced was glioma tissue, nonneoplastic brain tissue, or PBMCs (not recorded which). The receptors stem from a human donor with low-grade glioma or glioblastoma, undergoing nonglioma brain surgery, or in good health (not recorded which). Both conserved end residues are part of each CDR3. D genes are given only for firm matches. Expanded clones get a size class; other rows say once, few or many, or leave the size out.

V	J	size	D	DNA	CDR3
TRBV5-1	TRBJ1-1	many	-	TGCGCCAGCTATGGGGACACTGAAGCTTTCTTT	CASYGDTEAFF
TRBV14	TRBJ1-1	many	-	TGTGCCAGCAGCCAATTTCGCCCGAGGGCTGAAGCTTTCTTT	CASSQFRPRAEAFF
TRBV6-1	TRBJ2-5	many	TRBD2	TGTGCCAGCAGCCGAATCGCCGGGACTAGCGGGAGAGAGACCCAGTACTTC	CASSRIAGTSGRETQYF
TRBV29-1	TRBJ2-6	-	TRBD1	TGCAGCGTCGTCGGACAGGGCTCTGGGGCCAACGTCCTGACTTTC	CSVVGQGSGANVLTF
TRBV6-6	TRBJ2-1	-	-	TGTGCCAGCAGTTACTCGTCCTCGGACTACAATGACCAGTTCTTC	CASSYSSSDYNDQFF
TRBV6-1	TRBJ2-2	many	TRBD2	TGTGCCAGTCGAGACAGGACTAGCGACACCGGGGAGCTGTTTTTT	CASRDRTSDTGELFF
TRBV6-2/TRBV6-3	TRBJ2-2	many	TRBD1	TGTGCCAGCAGTTCGACGACAGGGGGCGCGGGAAACACCGGGGAGCTGTTTTTT	CASSSTTGGAGNTGELFF
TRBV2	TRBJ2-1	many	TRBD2	TGTGCCAGCACCGGACTAGCGGGAGGGTTTGAGCAGTTCTTC	CASTGLAGGFEQFF
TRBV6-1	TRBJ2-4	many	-	TGTGCCAGCAGTTTTACTAGCCGGAGGGCCAAAAACATTCAGTACTTC	CASSFTSRRAKNIQYF
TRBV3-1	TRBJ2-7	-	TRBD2	TGTGCCAGCAGCCCGAATAGCGGGGCGTCCTACGAGCAGTACTTC	CASSPNSGASYEQYF
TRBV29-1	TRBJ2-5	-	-	TGCAGCGCCGACCCGTCGAGCCCGGGGCCCCAAGAGACCCAGTACTTC	CSADPSSPGPQETQYF
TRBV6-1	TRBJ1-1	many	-	TGTGCCAGCAGGATAAGTTTGGGGAACACTGAAGCTTTCTTT	CASRISLGNTEAFF
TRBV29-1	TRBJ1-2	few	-	TGCAGCGTTGCGGGACTCCTTAACTATGGCTACACCTTC	CSVAGLLNYGYTF
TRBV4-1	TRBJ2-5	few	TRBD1	TGCGCCAGCAGCCAAGTCGGGACAGGACAAGAGACCCAGTACTTC	CASSQVGTGQETQYF
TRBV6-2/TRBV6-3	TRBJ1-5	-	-	TGTGCCAGCCCCGAAGAAGGTTTGTTCAATCAGCCCCAGCATTTT	CASPEEGLFNQPQHF
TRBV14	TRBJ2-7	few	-	TGTGCCAGCAGCCACTTGGGGGAGCAGTACTTC	CASSHLGEQYF
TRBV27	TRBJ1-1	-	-	TGTTCCAGCCTTTTACCTCCAGGAGGGGCAGGCATCGTCGCTGAAGCTTTCTTT	CSSLLPPGGAGIVAEAFF
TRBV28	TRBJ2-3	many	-	TGTGCCAGCAGAAGCGGTATTAGCACAGATACGCAGTATTTT	CASRSGISTDTQYF
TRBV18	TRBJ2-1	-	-	TGTGCCAGCTCACGCGACAGCGGGAATGAGCAGTTCTTC	CASSRDSGNEQFF
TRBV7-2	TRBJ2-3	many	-	TGTGCCAGCAGCTCCCGACTTCTTTGGGGCGCAGATACGCAGTATTTT	CASSSRLLWGADTQYF
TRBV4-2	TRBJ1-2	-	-	TGTGCCAGCAGCCAAGATTTCGGGGGAACCTATGGCTACACCTTC	CASSQDFGGTYGYTF
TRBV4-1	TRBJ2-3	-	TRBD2	TGCGCCAGCAGCCAAGATCATAGCGGGAGAGATACGCAGTATTTT	CASSQDHSGRDTQYF